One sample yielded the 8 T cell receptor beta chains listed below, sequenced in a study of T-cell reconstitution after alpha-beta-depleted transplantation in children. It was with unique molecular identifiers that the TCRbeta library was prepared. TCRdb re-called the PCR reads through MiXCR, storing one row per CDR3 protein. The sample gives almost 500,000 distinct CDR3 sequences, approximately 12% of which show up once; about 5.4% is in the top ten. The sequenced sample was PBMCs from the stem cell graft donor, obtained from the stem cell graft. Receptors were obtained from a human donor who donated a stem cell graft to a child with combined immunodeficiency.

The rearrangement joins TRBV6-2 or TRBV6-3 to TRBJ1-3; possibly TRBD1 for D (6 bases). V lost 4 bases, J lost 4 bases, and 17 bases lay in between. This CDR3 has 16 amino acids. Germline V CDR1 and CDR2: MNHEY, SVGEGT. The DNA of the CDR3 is TGTGCCAGCAGTTCGTCTATAACAGGGTTCGGAAACACCATATATTTT. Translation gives CASSSSITGFGNTIYF.

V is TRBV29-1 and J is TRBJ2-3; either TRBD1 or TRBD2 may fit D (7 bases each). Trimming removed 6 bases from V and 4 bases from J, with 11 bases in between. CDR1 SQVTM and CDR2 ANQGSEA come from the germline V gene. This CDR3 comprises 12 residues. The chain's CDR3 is CSVGGGADTQYF. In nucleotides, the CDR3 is TGCAGCGTGGGAGGGGGCGCAGATACGCAGTATTTT.

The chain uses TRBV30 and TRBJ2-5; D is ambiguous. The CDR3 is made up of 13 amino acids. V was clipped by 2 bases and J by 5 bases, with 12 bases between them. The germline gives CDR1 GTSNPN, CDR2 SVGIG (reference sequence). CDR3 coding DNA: TGTGCCTGGAGTAGAAGTTACTTGGAGACCCAGTACTTC. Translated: CAWSRSYLETQYF.

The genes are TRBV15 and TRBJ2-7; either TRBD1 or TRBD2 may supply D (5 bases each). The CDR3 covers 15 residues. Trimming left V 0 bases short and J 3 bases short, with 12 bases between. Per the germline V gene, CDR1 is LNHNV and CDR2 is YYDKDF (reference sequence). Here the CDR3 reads CATSREGVGDYEQYF. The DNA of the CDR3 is TGTGCCACCAGCAGAGAGGGGGTAGGGGACTACGAGCAGTACTTC.

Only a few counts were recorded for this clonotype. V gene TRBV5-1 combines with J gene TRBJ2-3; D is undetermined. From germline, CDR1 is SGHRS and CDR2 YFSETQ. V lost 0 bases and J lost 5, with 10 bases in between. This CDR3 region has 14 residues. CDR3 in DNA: TGCGCCAGCAGCTTGGACATGAAGGGAGATACGCAGTATTTT. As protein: CASSLDMKGDTQYF. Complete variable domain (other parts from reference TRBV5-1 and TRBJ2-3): KAGVTQTPRYLIKTRGQQVTLSCSPISGHRSVSWYQQTPGQGLQFLFEYFSETQRNKGNFPGRFSGRQFSNSRSEMNVSTLELGDSALYLCASSLDMKGDTQYFGPGTRLTVL.

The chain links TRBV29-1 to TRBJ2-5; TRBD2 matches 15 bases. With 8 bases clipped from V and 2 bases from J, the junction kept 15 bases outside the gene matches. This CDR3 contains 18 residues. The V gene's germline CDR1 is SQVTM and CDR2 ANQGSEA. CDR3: CSILGLAGGLNFQETQYF. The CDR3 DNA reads TGCAGCATTTTGGGACTAGCGGGGGGCCTTAACTTTCAAGAGACCCAGTACTTC.

The CDR3 is CASSPGLPEQGISDGRPNQETQYF. CDR3 nucleotides: TGTGCCAGCTCACCAGGTTTACCCGAACAGGGCATTTCCGACGGCCGGCCTAACCAAGAGACCCAGTACTTC. V is TRBV18 and J is TRBJ2-5; a possible D gene is TRBD1 (6 bases). The germline V gene encodes CDR1 KGHSH and CDR2 LQKENI. V was cut by 2 bases and J by 0 bases, with 37 bases left in between. The CDR3 runs 24 residues.

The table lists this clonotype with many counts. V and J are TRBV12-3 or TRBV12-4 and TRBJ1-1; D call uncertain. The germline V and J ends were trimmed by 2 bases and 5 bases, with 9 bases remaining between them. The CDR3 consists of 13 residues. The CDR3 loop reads CASSLRKKTEAFF. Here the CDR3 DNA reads TGTGCCAGCAGTTTACGGAAGAAGACTGAAGCTTTCTTT.